The rows below give T cell receptor beta chains drawn from one sample of a study of blood T cell repertoires in COVID-19. Method: immunoSEQ multiplex PCR; TCRdb's copy keeps in-frame clones and lacks some. Here the sample spans about 90,000 clones, 75% to 85% being singletons. Sample: peripheral blood. The receptors originated from a woman in her seventies with acute or convalescent COVID-19. Each CDR3 is given with its conserved first and last residue. A D gene is named only where the DNA matches it firmly. The size entry is marked missing in some rows and otherwise reads once, few, many or a size class.

d_call: TRBD1
v_call: TRBV6-6
j_call: TRBJ2-7
clone_size: few
cdr3_aa: CASSGPGQGSYEQYF
cdr3_nt: TGTGCCAGCAGTGGACCGGGACAGGGTTCCTACGAGCAGTACTTC

d_call: TRBD2
v_call: TRBV7-2
j_call: TRBJ2-1
clone_size: .
cdr3_aa: CASSLAAASGNEQFF
cdr3_nt: TGTGCCAGCAGCTTAGCCGCGGCTAGCGGGAATGAGCAGTTCTTC

d_call: .
v_call: TRBV5-1
j_call: TRBJ1-5
clone_size: few
cdr3_aa: CASSLRGGLNQPQHF
cdr3_nt: TGCGCCAGCAGCTTGAGGGGAGGACTCAATCAGCCCCAGCATTTT

d_call: .
v_call: TRBV5-5
j_call: TRBJ2-2
clone_size: .
cdr3_aa: CASSLVDSTGELFF
cdr3_nt: TGTGCCAGCAGCTTGGTGGACAGCACCGGGGAGCTGTTTTTT

d_call: .
v_call: TRBV5-4
j_call: TRBJ1-4
clone_size: .
cdr3_aa: CASSAGDKSTEKLFF
cdr3_nt: TGTGCCAGCAGCGCCGGGGACAAATCAACTGAAAAACTGTTTTTT

d_call: .
v_call: TRBV7-2
j_call: TRBJ2-1
clone_size: .
cdr3_aa: CASSLVAAYNEQFF
cdr3_nt: TGTGCCAGCAGCTTAGTAGCAGCCTACAATGAGCAGTTCTTC

d_call: TRBD1
v_call: TRBV2
j_call: TRBJ2-3
clone_size: .
cdr3_aa: CASSEGQGALDTQYF
cdr3_nt: TGTGCCAGCAGTGAGGGACAGGGGGCTTTAGATACGCAGTATTTT

d_call: .
v_call: TRBV3-1/TRBV3-2
j_call: TRBJ1-2
clone_size: .
cdr3_aa: CASSQDEGSYGYTF
cdr3_nt: TGTGCCAGCAGCCAAGATGAGGGTTCCTATGGCTACACCTTC

d_call: TRBD2
v_call: TRBV5-3
j_call: TRBJ2-1
clone_size: .
cdr3_aa: CARSASGKSYNEQFF
cdr3_nt: TGTGCCAGAAGCGCCAGCGGGAAGTCCTACAATGAGCAGTTCTTC

d_call: .
v_call: TRBV19
j_call: TRBJ1-2
clone_size: few
cdr3_aa: CATRANYGYTF
cdr3_nt: TGTGCCACCAGGGCTAACTATGGCTACACCTTC

d_call: TRBD2
v_call: TRBV28
j_call: TRBJ2-3
clone_size: .
cdr3_aa: CASSPTRAGVTDTQYF
cdr3_nt: TGTGCCAGCAGTCCCACCAGAGCGGGGGTCACAGATACGCAGTATTTT

d_call: .
v_call: TRBV5-1
j_call: TRBJ1-1
clone_size: once
cdr3_aa: CASSLALGGNTEAFF
cdr3_nt: TGCGCCAGCAGCTTGGCGCTCGGGGGGAACACTGAAGCTTTCTTT

d_call: TRBD1
v_call: TRBV6-5
j_call: TRBJ1-1
clone_size: .
cdr3_aa: CASRTGGEKAFF
cdr3_nt: TGTGCCAGCAGAACAGGGGGTGAGAAAGCTTTCTTT

d_call: .
v_call: TRBV7-6
j_call: TRBJ1-1
clone_size: .
cdr3_aa: CASRSGTDTEAFF
cdr3_nt: TGTGCCAGCAGGAGCGGGACGGATACTGAAGCTTTCTTT

d_call: .
v_call: TRBV4-3
j_call: TRBJ2-3
clone_size: .
cdr3_aa: CASSPGAGITDTQYF
cdr3_nt: TGCGCCAGCAGCCCTGGGGCGGGGATCACAGATACGCAGTATTTT

d_call: .
v_call: TRBV5-1
j_call: TRBJ2-1
clone_size: .
cdr3_aa: CASSLDSLSYNEQFF
cdr3_nt: TGCGCCAGCAGCTTGGACTCTTTATCCTACAATGAGCAGTTCTTC

d_call: .
v_call: TRBV10-3
j_call: TRBJ1-1
clone_size: .
cdr3_aa: CAISATGIFMNTEAFF
cdr3_nt: TGTGCCATCAGTGCGACCGGGATTTTCATGAACACTGAAGCTTTCTTT

d_call: .
v_call: TRBV25-1
j_call: TRBJ1-2
clone_size: .
cdr3_aa: CASSEGDWGYTF
cdr3_nt: TGTGCCAGCAGTGAGGGAGACTGGGGCTACACCTTC

d_call: TRBD1
v_call: TRBV18
j_call: TRBJ1-2
clone_size: .
cdr3_aa: CASSPAGQEGYTF
cdr3_nt: TGTGCCAGCTCACCTGCAGGACAGGAGGGCTACACCTTC

d_call: TRBD1
v_call: TRBV27
j_call: TRBJ1-6
clone_size: .
cdr3_aa: CASSLLYRGTIDSPLHF
cdr3_nt: TGTGCCAGCAGTTTATTGTACAGGGGAACGATTGATTCACCCCTCCACTTT

d_call: .
v_call: TRBV20-1
j_call: TRBJ2-3
clone_size: .
cdr3_aa: CSALRGDTQYF
cdr3_nt: TGCAGTGCCCTAAGGGGTGATACGCAGTATTTT

d_call: .
v_call: TRBV6-5
j_call: TRBJ2-5
clone_size: few
cdr3_aa: CASSYSFTGSQETQYF
cdr3_nt: TGTGCCAGCAGTTACAGTTTTACAGGGAGTCAAGAGACCCAGTACTTC

d_call: TRBD1
v_call: TRBV6-6
j_call: TRBJ2-7
clone_size: .
cdr3_aa: CASSDRGREQYF
cdr3_nt: TGTGCCAGCAGCGACAGGGGTCGCGAGCAGTACTTC

d_call: TRBD2
v_call: TRBV27
j_call: TRBJ2-2
clone_size: .
cdr3_aa: CASSLLLAGGPRELFF
cdr3_nt: TGTGCCAGCAGTTTGCTACTAGCGGGAGGGCCAAGGGAGCTGTTTTTT

d_call: TRBD1
v_call: TRBV28
j_call: TRBJ2-3
clone_size: few
cdr3_aa: CASSWGQISTDTQYF
cdr3_nt: TGTGCCAGCAGTTGGGGACAGATAAGCACAGATACGCAGTATTTT